This paragraph reports one T cell receptor (beta chain). This clone has more than one count but fewer than ten. Its antigen is not yet known. The input lacks base qualities; no much larger clone sits a single base away. The CDR3 spans 15 residues, from the cysteine through the phenylalanine. The entry retains the CDR3 DNA only, 45 bases that are in frame from base 1. Here V drops 4 bases and J drops 7 bases, and the junction holds 7 bases not matched to any gene. As encoded in the germline V gene, CDR1 is SNHLY while CDR2 is FYNNEI. This sample stems from a study of cytomegalovirus exposure and HLA in healthy donors (dated by TCRdb to the late 2010s). About the investigation overall: In an earlier analysis of 550 to 750 of the donors, approximately 260 Gb of sequence data and 90 million to 120 million unique TCR beta sequences from about 179 million T cells were reported. Roughly 300 gigabases of sequencing data and around 80 million unique TCR sequences made up an early release that covered several hundred HLA-typed donors. Among the roughly 390 genotyped donors, approximately 77% belonged to the genetic ancestry cluster associated with self-reported Caucasian donors. The study aimed to test whether signatures of past pathogen exposure could be identified by cataloging public T cell receptors. Using immunosequencing, the study profiled T cell repertoires from some 670 subjects and related those repertoires to cytomegalovirus serostatus. Along with the 666-subject first cohort, a separate validation cohort of more than 90 different subjects was used. To predict cytomegalovirus infection status, the study combined high-throughput TCR immunosequencing, statistical association of individual TCRs with disease status, and machine learning. A later analysis re-analyzed previously published TCR beta repertoires from 600 to 850 donors and added high-resolution HLA genotyping to study TCR occurrence patterns. Rather than using new phenotypic data, the later analysis identified candidate immune exposures from TCR beta sequences and from how often those sequences occurred across donors. An earlier analysis of several hundred of the donors applied high-throughput TCR beta sequencing to assess whether each TCR beta V gene segment acted as functional or pseudogenic. Donor age, sex, ethnicity and CMV serostatus were compiled together with the repertoire data. In a later genetic analysis, genome-wide SNP genotypes for about 65% of the roughly 670 donors were used, and that subset was treated as a discovery cohort. All discovery cohort repertoires had been generated using a single sequencing platform. Both class I and class II loci were covered by HLA typing, at four-digit resolution. Typing coverage differed by locus: A, B, C, DRB1 and DQB1 were typed in roughly 620-640 donors, DQA1 in approximately 520, DPA1 in approximately 610, and DPB1 in 450 to 480. Four to six DR-DQ haplotypes were handled as single units for association and clustering because linkage in the cohort was strong. Across approximately 400 genotyped donors of the cohort, an average of roughly 250,000 unique TCR beta nucleotide sequences per donor were sequenced, and roughly 20% of those sequences were non-productive. Study-wide conclusions, independent of this receptor: A further reported finding was that TCR beta sequences accurately predicted the HLA-A and HLA-B alleles for most subjects in the first cohort. In the study, approximately 150 TCR beta chains were listed as associated with cytomegalovirus. Strong co-occurrence of HLA alleles, especially DR and DQ, made assigning TCR associations to individual alleles difficult. The authors suggested that the approach could potentially be generalized to other disease states and immunological phenotypes. A cluster of highly shared sequence variants was judged likely to be a technical artifact of the sequencing pipeline. In an earlier analysis of fewer than 750 of the donors, most TCR beta V segments were observed in productive rearrangements about 87% or about 30% of the time, broadly matching IMGT annotations. While some public TCRs were present in many individuals, most TCR sequences turned up only very rarely across donors. In vitro tests confirmed that a few of the cytomegalovirus-associated TCR beta chains recognize cytomegalovirus antigens. At a false discovery rate of 0.05, a later analysis linked some 18,000 TCR beta sequences to specific HLA alleles. Several of the top co-occurrence clusters appeared to be linked to parvovirus B19, influenza, CMV and Epstein-Barr virus, according to a later analysis. Sequencing depth was assumed to be roughly uniform across donors in the presence/absence analyses, though that assumption may not hold. According to a later analysis, most CMV-associated TCR beta chains appeared to be HLA-restricted, and the HLA associations seemed to be driven largely by CMV exposure. According to a later genetic analysis, donors in an Asian-associated ancestry cluster had fewer N-insertions in productive TCRs than the roughly 670-donor mean. Correlated functional status among segregating V segments might be attributable to linkage disequilibrium, but an unknown experimental factor could not be ruled out. HLA typing was unavailable for some donors at each locus, so association tests used only the typed subset. The classifier was reported to diagnose cytomegalovirus status with high specificity and sensitivity in both the original cohort and the validation cohort. Only TCR beta chains were sequenced in this cohort, and the absence of alpha or paired-chain data limited detectable features. The only immune exposure information available for the cohort was CMV serostatus. V-gene and J-gene trimming of TCR beta chains was associated with a missense DCLRE1C variant in a later genetic analysis, and the association was replicated in an independent cohort. The earlier analysis of 587 of the donors excluded seventeen rarely observed V segments, including chromosome 9 orphons, because counts were too low. A later analysis found that HLA-associated TCR beta chains were more clonally expanded and had lower generation probabilities than equally common non-associated chains. Some IMGT-functional V segments, including TRBV6-2 and TRBV6-3, could not be distinguished by the 87-base-pair reads and were therefore excluded. According to a later analysis, TCR association rates differed among HLA loci, with DRB1 alleles showing the most associated TCRs and HLA-C alleles showing the fewest.

The cohort consisted of approximately 670 healthy bone marrow donors. All cohort members were sampled while nominally healthy, although unrecorded immune exposures were likely present. The donor tested CMV seropositive and was one of the 289 seropositive cohort members. A peripheral blood sample was collected from each donor, and TCR beta sequencing was performed on peripheral blood mononuclear cells. The Qiagen DNeasy Blood Extraction Kit was used to extract genomic DNA from the blood cell samples. The method behind the library was the immunoSEQ multiplex PCR assay. For the multiplex PCR, a mixture combining 60 forward primers for TCR Vbeta segments and 13 reverse primers for TCR Jbeta segments was used. Amplification of the CDR3 region of rearranged TCR beta genes was performed with a multiplex PCR assay on genomic DNA. The Illumina HiSeq System was used to sequence the amplified TCR beta libraries as 87-base-pair reads. In the paper's pipeline: In a later analysis, around 80 million unique TCR beta chains were counted across the roughly 610 repertoires, and around 10 million of these chains were shared by at least two donors. Raw reads were error-corrected and collapsed into unique sequences with a nearest-neighbor algorithm that merged closely related sequences to remove PCR and sequencing errors. CDR3 sequences were aligned to IMGT reference sequences to assign V, D and J gene segments. Each retained sequence needed at least a six-nucleotide match to both a V gene segment and a J gene segment. Rearrangements were called productive when the CDR3 lacked stop codons and stayed in frame with V and J; all others were non-productive. Following IMGT convention, CDR3 was defined as the stretch from the second conserved V-encoded cysteine to the conserved J-encoded phenylalanine. The earlier analysis of 587 of the donors excluded any sequence lacking an unambiguous match to a single V gene segment. An earlier analysis of approximately 590 of the donors classified V segments as functional when productive rearrangements were above 56.7% and as segregating when the standard deviation between donors was above 5%. To diagnose cytomegalovirus status from the catalog of TCR beta chain sequences, a statistical classification framework was built. A later analysis assigned V and J genes by comparing TCR nucleotide sequences with IMGT/GENE-DB human TR gene sequences. Using the TCRdist pipeline, a later analysis assigned CDR3 sequences along with most-parsimonious VDJ recombination scenarios. In a later analysis, each TCR beta chain was defined by its CDR3 amino acid sequence together with its V-gene family, and reads without a unique V-gene family were excluded. A later analysis removed 450 to 600 highly shared, low-generation-probability nucleotide sequences to deal with suspected cross-contamination and a sequencing artifact. A later analysis calculated a clonal expansion index for each public chain from normalized within-repertoire ranks of inferred template counts. In a later analysis, generation probabilities were computed with a VDJ recombination model fitted to out-of-frame rearrangements, and the resulting probabilities were checked against IGoR. A later analysis scored TCR-TCR, TCR-HLA and TCR-CMV co-occurrence with hypergeometric tests, applying a repertoire-size bias correction to TCR pairs. False discovery rates were estimated in a later analysis by permuting HLA or CMV assignments 20 times. In a later analysis, co-occurring TCRs were grouped using DBSCAN, with TCRdist sequence similarity added in when clustering inside HLA-allele-positive subsets. For co-occurrence clustering, repertoires with fewer than 30,000 or more than 120,000 public chains were excluded, along with 4 to 6 repertoires with anomalous nucleotide sharing. This immuneACCESS table, as held by TCRdb, lists in-frame sequences with V and J called but not all clones. Of the missing ones, under half trace to an unresolved V gene in checked studies; the others have no known cause. D and trimming come from the DNA, and the V and J calls and clone size come from that table. In all, the sample holds about 120,000 clones, and roughly 70% of those were seen once. The top ten clonotypes cover roughly 11% of the sample.

The sample comprised PBMCs. The receptor was derived from a woman aged 50 to 65 in good health and CMV-seropositive. The chain links TRBV2 with TRBJ2-2, with 9 junctional bases fitting TRBD1. The DNA is as follows: TGTGCCAGCAGTGCGACCGACAGGGGGGTCGGGGAGCTGTTTTTT. The resulting protein is CASSATDRGVGELFF.